Given below is one T cell receptor (beta chain) in context. This clonotype was picked up many times. Its cognate antigen has yet to be identified. Nothing much larger sits one base from this clone, and base qualities are not available. This sample is drawn from a study of human T cells and chemical hapten exposure (dated by TCRdb to about 2021). Background for the entire study: For sensitization, 2% DPC in acetone was applied to an approximately 2 cm by approximately 2 cm area of upper inner arm skin. Weekly therapeutic DPC doses were additionally applied to the scalp of patients throughout the roughly 22-week study period. Patch testing on the upper back used Finn chambers containing 0.01% DPC, with scoring done after 6 days according to International Contact Dermatitis Research Group standards. Alopecia areata with under or over 50% scalp involvement, alopecia totalis and alopecia universalis were represented in the patient cohort, which was mostly female. Libraries were combined into a pool for sequencing, and differences in TCR yield between samples came mainly from small differences in library volumes within the pool. Peripheral blood TCR repertoire changes were tracked in vivo in alopecia patients during primary and secondary sensitization to the hapten diphenylcyclopropenone (DPC). Blood samples were taken from patients before sensitization (week 0) and then at 2, 6 and about 24 weeks after DPC sensitization. Some 29 alopecia patients provided blood for TCR sequencing at one to four time points (pre-sensitization, 2, 6 and 24 weeks).

Findings and caveats that apply to the study as a whole: Compared with pre-sensitization or healthy control sets, expanded TCRs formed significantly more large CDR3 similarity clusters, which is consistent with antigen-driven responses. DPC sensitization did not change how many TCRs were above 1 in 1000 frequency, and no evidence was found of alterations in global repertoire structure. Patch test score was positively correlated with the number of PT1 expanded TCRs, with significance at thresholds 8, 16 and 32 but not at 4. Alopecia, a presumed autoimmune disease, was present in all patients, so the immune response of the patients might differ from that of healthy individuals. Repeated subsampling changed both the strength of the expansion versus patch-test correlation and the threshold at which that correlation became significant.

Reading the germline V gene gives CDR1 KGHSH and CDR2 LQKENI. The germline V end is reduced by 1 base and the J end by 9 bases; junction bases left unmatched: 11. From the cysteine through the phenylalanine, the CDR3 covers 16 amino acids. Of the read, only the CDR3 DNA is kept; its 48 bases are in frame from base 1. Library prep was done by RACE. Sequencing instrument: NextSeq 500. Library preparation attached unique molecular identifiers to individual cDNA molecules for quantitative, reproducible TCR counting. For every blood RNA sample, sequencing covered both the TCR alpha and TCR beta chains. Concerning the study's data processing: Samples had a median of approximately 93,000 TCRs, with a range from about 23,224 to 750,000. The Decombinator software suite was used to annotate V, J and CDR3 in the TCR reads. For PS versus PT1 abundance plots, all samples were subsampled to the same number of TCRs (28,000). TCRs were defined as expanded if absent before sensitization and observed at least eight times at the 2-week time point. Through fastp at Q25 and MiXCR, TCRdb rebuilt clones from the public reads, retaining in-frame beta chains. Each CDR3 protein appears once, grouped with its most common genes and DNA. TCRdb's processing, not the authors' own work, is the source of the V and J calls. This sample gives more than 300,000 distinct CDR3 sequences in total; about 5.1% of them show up just once. In total, the top ten clones hold 2% to 3% of the sample.

The sample's time point label, in plain terms: pre-sensitization, week 0. This specimen's treatment or condition label, per the study, means: therapeutic diphenylcyclopropenone sensitization with weekly scalp DPC. At each patch-test visit, blood was drawn before the patch test was applied. Patients were considered eligible if aged 18 to 70, diagnosed with alopecia and deemed suitable for DPC therapy, and patients were excluded if pregnant. Total RNA was isolated from unfractionated whole blood collected in Tempus Blood RNA tubes. The chain employs TRBV18 and TRBJ2-1; 8 bases in the middle match TRBD2. The receptor was derived from a woman aged 45-65 years with alopecia areata. Some clones in this sample may be carry-over from other donors' samples. Specimen: whole blood, collected in connection with sensitization to the hapten diphenylcyclopropenone (DPC). The DNA sequence reads TGTGCCAGCTCACCACTTAGCGGGGCCGGTACTGGTGAGCAGTTCTTC. Translated, it gives CASSPLSGAGTGEQFF.